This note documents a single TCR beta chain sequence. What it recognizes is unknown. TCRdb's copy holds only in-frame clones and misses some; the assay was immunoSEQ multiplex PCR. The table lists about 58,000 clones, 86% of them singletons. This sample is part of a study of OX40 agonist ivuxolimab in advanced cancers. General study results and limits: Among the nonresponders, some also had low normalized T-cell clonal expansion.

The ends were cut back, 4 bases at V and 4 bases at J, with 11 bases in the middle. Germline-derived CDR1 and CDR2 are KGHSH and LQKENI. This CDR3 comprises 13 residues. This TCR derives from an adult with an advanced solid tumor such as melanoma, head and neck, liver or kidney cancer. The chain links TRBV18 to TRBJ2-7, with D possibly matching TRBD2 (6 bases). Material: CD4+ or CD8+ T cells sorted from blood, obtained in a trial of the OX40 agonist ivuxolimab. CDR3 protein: CASSQSRGYEQYF. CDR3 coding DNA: TGTGCCAGCTCACAGAGTCGGGGGTACGAGCAGTACTTC. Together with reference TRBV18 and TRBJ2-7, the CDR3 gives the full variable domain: NAGVMQNPRHLVRRRGQEARLRCSPMKGHSHVYWYRQLPEEGLKFMVYLQKENIIDESGMPKERFSAEFPKEGPSILRIQQVVRGDSAAYFCASSQSRGYEQYFGPGTRLTVT.